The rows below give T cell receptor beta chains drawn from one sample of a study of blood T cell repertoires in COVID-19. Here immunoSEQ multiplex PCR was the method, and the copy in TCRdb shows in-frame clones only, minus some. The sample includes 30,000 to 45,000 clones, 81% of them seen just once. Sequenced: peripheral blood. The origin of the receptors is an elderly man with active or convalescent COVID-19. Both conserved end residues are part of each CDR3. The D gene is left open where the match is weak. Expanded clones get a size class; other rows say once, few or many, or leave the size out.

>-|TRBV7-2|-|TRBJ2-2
CASSLAGGINTGELFF
TGTGCCAGCAGCTTAGCAGGCGGGATCAACACCGGGGAGCTGTTTTTT
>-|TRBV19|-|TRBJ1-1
CASSARQRTILF
TGTGCCAGTAGTGCCAGACAGAGAACAATCCTGTTT
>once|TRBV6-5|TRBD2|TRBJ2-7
CASSSGTREYF
TGTGCCAGCAGTTCCGGGACTAGGGAGTACTTC
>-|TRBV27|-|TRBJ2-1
CASSPTADRNSYNEQFF
TGTGCCAGCAGCCCCACGGCCGACAGGAACTCCTACAATGAGCAGTTCTTC
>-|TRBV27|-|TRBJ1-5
CASSLRGTNQPQHF
TGTGCCAGCAGTTTAAGAGGAACCAATCAGCCCCAGCATTTT
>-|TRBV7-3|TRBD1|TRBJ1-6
CASSLTGQSNSPLHF
TGTGCCAGCAGCTTAACGGGACAGTCTAATTCACCCCTCCACTTT
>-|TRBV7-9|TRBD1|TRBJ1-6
CASSRRTGPSDNSPLHF
TGTGCCAGCAGCCGCCGGACAGGGCCAAGTGATAATTCACCCCTCCACTTT
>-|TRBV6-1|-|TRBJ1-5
CASSEAPGSLGAQHF
TGTGCCAGCAGTGAAGCGCCGGGCAGCCTAGGGGCCCAGCATTTT
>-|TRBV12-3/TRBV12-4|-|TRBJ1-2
CASSLPEGYGYTF
TGTGCCAGCAGTTTACCAGAGGGCTATGGCTACACCTTC
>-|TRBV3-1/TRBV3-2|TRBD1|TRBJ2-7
CASSQAGTATYEQYF
TGTGCCAGCAGCCAAGCCGGGACAGCCACCTACGAGCAGTACTTC
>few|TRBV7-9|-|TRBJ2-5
CASSLGQHLQETQYF
TGTGCCAGCAGCCTAGGACAGCACCTACAAGAGACCCAGTACTTC
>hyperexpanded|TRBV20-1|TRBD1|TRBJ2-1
CSASRGPNEQFF
TGCAGTGCTAGTAGGGGGCCCAATGAGCAGTTCTTC
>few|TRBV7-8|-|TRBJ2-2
CASSRRGSSGELFF
TGTGCCAGCAGCCGGAGGGGGAGCTCCGGGGAGCTGTTTTTT
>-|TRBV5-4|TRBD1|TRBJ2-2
CASSLDRGEGDTGELFF
TGTGCCAGCAGCTTGGACAGGGGAGAAGGAGACACCGGGGAGCTGTTTTTT
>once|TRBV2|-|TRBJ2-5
CASSPEPGVRETQYF
TGTGCCAGCAGCCCGGAACCAGGGGTTCGAGAGACCCAGTACTTC
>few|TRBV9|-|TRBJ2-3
CASSMGTAQRDTQYF
TGTGCCAGCAGCATGGGGACTGCCCAGAGGGATACGCAGTATTTT
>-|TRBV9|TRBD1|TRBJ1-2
CASSPGGIQGYGYTF
TGTGCCAGCAGCCCAGGGGGGATCCAGGGGTATGGCTACACCTTC
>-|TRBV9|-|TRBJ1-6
CASSVGPGSNSPLHF
TGTGCCAGCAGCGTAGGTCCAGGATCTAATTCACCCCTCCACTTT
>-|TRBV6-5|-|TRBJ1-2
CASSRDKEMGGYTF
TGTGCCAGCAGCCGGGACAAGGAAATGGGGGGCTACACCTTC
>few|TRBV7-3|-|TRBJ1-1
CASSLTLQGEAFF
TGTGCCAGCAGCTTAACTCTTCAGGGTGAAGCTTTCTTT
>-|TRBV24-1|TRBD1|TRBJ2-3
CATRDRALDTQYF
TGTGCCACCAGGGACAGGGCATTGGATACGCAGTATTTT
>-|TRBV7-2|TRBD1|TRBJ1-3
CASSLAPGTGEGNTIYF
TGTGCCAGCAGCTTAGCGCCCGGGACAGGGGAAGGAAACACCATATATTTT
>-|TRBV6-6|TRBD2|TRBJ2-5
CASSYTTSGAQETQYF
TGTGCCAGCAGTTACACGACTAGCGGCGCCCAAGAGACCCAGTACTTC
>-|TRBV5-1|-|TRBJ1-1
CASMREPGANTEAFF
TGCGCCAGCATGAGGGAACCGGGAGCGAACACTGAAGCTTTCTTT
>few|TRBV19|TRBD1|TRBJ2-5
CASSIEALRTGGETQYF
TGTGCCAGTAGTATAGAGGCTCTTCGGACAGGGGGGGAGACCCAGTACTTC
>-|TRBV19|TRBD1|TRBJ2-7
CASNRGSGPYEQYF
TGTGCCAGTAACAGGGGAAGTGGTCCCTACGAGCAGTACTTC
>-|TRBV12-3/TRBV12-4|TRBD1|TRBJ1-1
CASSAQGVSEAFF
TGTGCCAGCAGTGCACAGGGGGTCTCTGAAGCTTTCTTT
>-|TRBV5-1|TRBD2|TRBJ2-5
CASSVGTSQETQYF
TGCGCCAGCAGTGTCGGGACTAGTCAAGAGACCCAGTACTTC
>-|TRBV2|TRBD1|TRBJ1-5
CASRQGTSNQPQHF
TGTGCCAGCCGACAGGGAACTAGCAATCAGCCCCAGCATTTT
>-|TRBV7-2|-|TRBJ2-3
CASSPEHLWDTQYF
TGTGCCAGCAGCCCAGAACACCTCTGGGATACGCAGTATTTT
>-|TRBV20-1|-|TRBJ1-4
CSASPPGGATNEKLFF
TGCAGTGCTAGTCCCCCGGGGGGTGCAACTAATGAAAAACTGTTTTTT
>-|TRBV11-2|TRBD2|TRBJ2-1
CASSLASGTANEQFF
TGTGCCAGCAGCTTAGCTAGCGGAACAGCCAATGAGCAGTTCTTC
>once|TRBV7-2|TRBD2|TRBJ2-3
CASSGKLAGSDTQYF
TGTGCCAGCAGCGGCAAACTAGCGGGGAGTGATACGCAGTATTTT
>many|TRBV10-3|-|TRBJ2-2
CAIGPGQTGELFF
TGTGCCATCGGACCCGGACAGACCGGGGAGCTGTTTTTT
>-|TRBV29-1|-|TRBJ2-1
CSVDSGGEQFF
TGCAGCGTTGATTCGGGGGGCGAGCAGTTCTTC
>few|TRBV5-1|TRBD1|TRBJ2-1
CASSPDRAYNEQFF
TGCGCCAGCAGCCCGGACAGGGCGTACAATGAGCAGTTCTTC
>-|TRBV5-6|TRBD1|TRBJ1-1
CASSLFSGETGGTEAFF
TGTGCCAGCAGCTTGTTTAGCGGGGAGACAGGGGGCACTGAAGCTTTCTTT
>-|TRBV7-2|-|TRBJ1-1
CASSLGQGFAEAFF
TGTGCCAGCAGCTTAGGTCAGGGTTTCGCTGAAGCTTTCTTT
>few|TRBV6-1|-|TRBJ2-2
CASSESRRGLNTGELFF
TGTGCCAGCAGTGAAAGCAGACGAGGGTTGAACACCGGGGAGCTGTTTTTT
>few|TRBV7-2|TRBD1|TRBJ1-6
CASSFDRGASPLHF
TGTGCCAGCAGCTTTGACAGGGGTGCCTCACCCCTCCACTTT
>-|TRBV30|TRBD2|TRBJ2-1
CAWSALGGTNNEQFF
TGTGCCTGGAGCGCCTTGGGGGGGACGAACAATGAGCAGTTCTTC
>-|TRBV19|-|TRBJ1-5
CASSEVHGTYSNQPQHF
TGTGCCAGTAGTGAAGTTCACGGGACATATAGCAATCAGCCCCAGCATTTT
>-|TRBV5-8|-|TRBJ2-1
CASSLTSARREQFF
TGTGCCAGCAGCTTAACCAGCGCCCGGCGTGAGCAGTTCTTC
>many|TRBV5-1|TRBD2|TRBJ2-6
CASSSPDGREVSGANVLTF
TGCGCCAGCAGCTCGCCTGACGGGCGGGAGGTCTCTGGGGCCAACGTCCTGACTTTC
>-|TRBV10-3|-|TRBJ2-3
CAISESILATDTQYF
TGTGCCATCAGTGAGTCGATTTTAGCTACAGATACGCAGTATTTT
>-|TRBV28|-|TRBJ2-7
CASRHSRDLFYEQYF
TGTGCCAGCAGGCATTCCCGGGATTTGTTCTACGAGCAGTACTTC
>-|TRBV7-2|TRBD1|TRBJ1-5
CASRRQGSNQPQHF
TGTGCCAGCAGAAGACAGGGTAGCAATCAGCCCCAGCATTTT
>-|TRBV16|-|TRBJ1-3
CASSQTTVGNTIYF
TGTGCCAGCAGCCAAACTACCGTCGGAAACACCATATATTTT
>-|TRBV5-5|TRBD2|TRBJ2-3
CASSLLAGQTDTQYF
TGTGCCAGCAGCTTGCTAGCGGGGCAAACAGATACGCAGTATTTT
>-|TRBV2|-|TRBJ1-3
CASILRANSGNTIYF
TGTGCCAGCATCCTCAGGGCGAACTCTGGAAACACCATATATTTT
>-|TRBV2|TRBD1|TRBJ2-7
CASRDRGYEQYF
TGTGCCAGCAGAGACAGGGGGTACGAGCAGTACTTC